The present entry profiles one T cell receptor (beta chain) with its context. Its cognate antigen is unknown. This specimen comes from a study of cytomegalovirus exposure and HLA in healthy donors. The wider study: Caucasian-associated ancestry cluster membership applied to under 85% of around 400 genotyped donors.

Whole-study findings and limits: A later analysis showed TCR association rates differing by HLA locus, peaking at DRB1 and lowest at HLA-C. Further analysis was carried out later, and it showed several of the most significant clusters appearing linked to common viral pathogens. Per a later analysis, about 18,000 TCR beta sequences showed association with HLA alleles at 0.05 false discovery rate.

The primer mix had 60 Vbeta and 13 Jbeta primers. Sequencing used immunoSEQ multiplex PCR; TCRdb keeps in-frame clones, though not all of them. Its table lists about 150,000 clones. This CDR3 region has 14 residues. The germline CDR1 and CDR2 sequences are LNHNV and YYDKDF (reference sequence). Losses at the gene ends were 8 bases for V and 7 bases for J; bases not matched to a gene: 13. The chain joins TRBV15 to TRBJ2-7; 8 bases are shared with TRBD1. This clonotype was sampled from a woman in her forties or fifties in good health and CMV-seronegative. Sequenced input: PBMCs. The CDR3 region is CATRDPGQGVEQYF. Written as DNA, the CDR3 is TGTGCCACCCGCGACCCAGGACAGGGAGTTGAGCAGTACTTC.